This T cell receptor (beta chain) was identified in a study of cytomegalovirus exposure and HLA in healthy donors. Only in-frame clones appear in the TCRdb table, and some are missing; sequencing was by immunoSEQ multiplex PCR. Counted here are some 64,000 clones, approximately 97% occurring once; the ten biggest clones make up around 1.5%. Separate from the 666-subject first cohort was the roughly 130-subject validation cohort, to which the donors belonged. In regard to this clone: Its target is unknown.

Overall study findings and caveats: A later analysis found first-cohort TCR clusters tended to co-occur in the 130 or so validation repertoires. Investigators reported 150 to 200 TCR beta chains as tied to cytomegalovirus. Most sequenced TCRs were rare (though some public TCRs occurred in many donors).

Germline CDR1 is SEHNR and CDR2 is FQNEAQ (reference sequence). V was cut by 4 bases and J by 6 bases, with 24 bases left in between. This CDR3 is 18 amino acids long. The rearrangement joins TRBV7-9 to TRBJ2-2; TRBD2 might be the D (7 bases). The TCR was taken from a woman aged 18-29 years in good health and CMV-seropositive. Sequencing used PBMCs. As DNA, the CDR3 is TGTGCCAGCAGCTACCCGGGGGGCGGGCCGAGGTCGGCCGGGGAGCTGTTTTTT. Encoded protein: CASSYPGGGPRSAGELFF.